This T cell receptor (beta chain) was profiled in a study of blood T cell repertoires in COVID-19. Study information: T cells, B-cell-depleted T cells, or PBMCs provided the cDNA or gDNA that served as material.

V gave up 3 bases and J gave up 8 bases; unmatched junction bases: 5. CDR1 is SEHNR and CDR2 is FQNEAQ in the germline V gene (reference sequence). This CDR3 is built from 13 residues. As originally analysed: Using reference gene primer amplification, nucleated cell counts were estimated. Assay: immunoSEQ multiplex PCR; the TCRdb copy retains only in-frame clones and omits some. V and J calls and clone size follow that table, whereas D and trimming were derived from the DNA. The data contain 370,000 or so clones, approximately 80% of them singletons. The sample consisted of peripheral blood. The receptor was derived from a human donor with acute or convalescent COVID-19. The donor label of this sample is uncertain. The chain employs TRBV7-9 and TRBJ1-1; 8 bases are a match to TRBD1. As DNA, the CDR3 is TGTGCCAGCAGCTTCGGACAGGGACTCGAAGCTTTCTTT. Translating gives CASSFGQGLEAFF.